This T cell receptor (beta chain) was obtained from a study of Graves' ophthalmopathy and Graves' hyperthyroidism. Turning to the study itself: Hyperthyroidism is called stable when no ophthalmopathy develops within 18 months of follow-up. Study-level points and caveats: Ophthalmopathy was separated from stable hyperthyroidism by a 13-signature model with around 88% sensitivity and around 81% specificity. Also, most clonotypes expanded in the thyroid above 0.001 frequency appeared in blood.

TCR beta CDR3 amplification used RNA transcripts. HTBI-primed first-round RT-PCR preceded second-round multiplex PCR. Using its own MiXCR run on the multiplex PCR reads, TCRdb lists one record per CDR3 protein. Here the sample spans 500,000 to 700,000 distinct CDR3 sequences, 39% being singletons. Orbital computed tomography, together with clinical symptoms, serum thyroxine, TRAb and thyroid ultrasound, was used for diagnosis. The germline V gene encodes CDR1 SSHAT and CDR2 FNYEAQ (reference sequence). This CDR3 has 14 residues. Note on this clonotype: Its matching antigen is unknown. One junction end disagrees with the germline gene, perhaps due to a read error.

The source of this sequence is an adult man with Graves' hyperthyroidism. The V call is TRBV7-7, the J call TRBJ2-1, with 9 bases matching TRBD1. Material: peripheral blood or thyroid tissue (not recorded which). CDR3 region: CASSTGGVMNEQLF. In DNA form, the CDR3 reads TGTGCTAGCAGTACAGGGGGCGTTATGAATGAGCAGCTCTTC.